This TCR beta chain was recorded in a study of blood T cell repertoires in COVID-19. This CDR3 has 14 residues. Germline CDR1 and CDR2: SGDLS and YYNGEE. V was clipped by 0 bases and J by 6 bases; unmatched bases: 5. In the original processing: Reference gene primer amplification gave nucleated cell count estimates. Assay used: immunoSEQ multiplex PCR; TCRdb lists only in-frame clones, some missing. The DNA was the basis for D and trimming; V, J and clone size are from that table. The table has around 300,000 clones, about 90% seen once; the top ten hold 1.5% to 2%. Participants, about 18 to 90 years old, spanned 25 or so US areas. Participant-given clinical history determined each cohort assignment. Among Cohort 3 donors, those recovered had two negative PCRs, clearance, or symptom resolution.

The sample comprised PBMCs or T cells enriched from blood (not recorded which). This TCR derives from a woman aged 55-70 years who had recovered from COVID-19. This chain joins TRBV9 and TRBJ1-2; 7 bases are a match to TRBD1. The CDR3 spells CASSVGGQPHGYTF. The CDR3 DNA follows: TGTGCCAGCAGCGTAGGGGGACAGCCCCATGGCTACACCTTC.